Below are 15 T cell receptor beta chains sequenced from a single sample in a study of Tregs in tolerant kidney transplant recipients. The method was immunoSEQ multiplex PCR; TCRdb's version includes in-frame clones alone and lacks a portion of them. In total, the table holds roughly 50,000 clones. This sample comprised CD4+ T cells from blood, obtained before the transplant. These receptors all stem from a human donor who received a combined kidney and bone marrow transplant.

A word on this clone: With the read ending 3 residues before the CDR3 end, the germline J gene is used to fill in that end. This sequence joins TRBV7-7 and TRBJ2-1; 10 bases are shared with TRBD2. CDR1 and CDR2 from the germline V gene are SSHAT and FNYEAQ (reference sequence). V was clipped by 5 bases and J by 9 bases; unmatched bases: 10. This CDR3 has 15 residues. The covered CDR3 bases are TGTGCCAGCAGCCGTAATAGCGGGAGGCGAGGTGAG. It codes for CASSRNSGRRGE. The full-length CDR3 reads as CASSRNSGRRGEQFF.

As concerns this clone: The missing CDR3 end, 3 residues past where the read stops, is filled in from the germline J gene. The chain has TRBV20-1 and TRBJ2-1, with a weak D call TRBD2 (5 bases). Germline-derived CDR1 and CDR2 are DFQATT and SNEGSKA (reference sequence). V shed 3 bases and J shed 8 bases, with 17 bases lying between them. This CDR3 comprises 14 residues. The CDR3 here is CSASLPIGGYEQFF. CDR3 DNA, as far as it was read: TGCAGTGCTAGCCTACCTATTGGCGGGTATGAG.

Note on this clone: The CDR3 extends 3 residues past the end of the read, so its final part is completed from the germline J gene. The genes are TRBV7-6 and TRBJ1-3; perhaps TRBD1 as D (6 bases). Trimming stripped 2 bases from V and 2 bases from J, with 10 bases between. CDR1 is SGHVS and CDR2 is FNYEAQ in the germline V gene. The CDR3 totals 15 residues. CDR3 sequence reads: CASSLHQGPGNTIYF. CDR3 bases read: TGTGCCAGCAGCTTACATCAGGGGCCTGGAAACACC.

A remark on this clone: From the germline J gene comes the end of the CDR3, since the read stops 3 residues before it. V and J are TRBV6-2 or TRBV6-3 and TRBJ1-2; TRBD1 matches 7 bases. CDR3 length equals 14 residues. Germline CDR1 is MNHEY and CDR2 is SVGEGT. V dropped 4 bases and J dropped 2; count of bases not matched to a gene: 4. Incomplete CDR3 DNA: TGTGCCAGCAGTTCCCCGACAGGGAACTATGGC. As protein: CASSSPTGNYG. In full, the CDR3 is CASSSPTGNYGYTF.

Remarks on this clone: Sequencing ends 3 residues short of the CDR3 end; the germline J gene provides the rest. The V gene is TRBV18, the J gene TRBJ2-1; 10 bases line up with TRBD1. V dropped 3 bases and J dropped 6; count of bases not matched to a gene: 5. The CDR3 consists of 15 residues. The germline CDR1 and CDR2 sequences are KGHSH and LQKENI. The CDR3 is CASSPWDRGGNEQFF. The CDR3 DNA, read in part, is TGTGCCAGCTCACCGTGGGACAGGGGAGGCAATGAG.

Note on this clone: The DNA ends 3 residues before the CDR3 does, and the rest of the CDR3 is filled in from the germline J gene. The chain employs TRBV19 and TRBJ1-2; TRBD1 aligns across 10 bases. Germline CDR1 is LNHDA and CDR2 is SQIVND (reference sequence). The CDR3 is made up of 14 amino acids. CDR3 DNA (partial): TGTGCCAGTAAGGCCGGGACAGGGGATAGAGGC. Its protein product is CASKAGTGDRG. The full CDR3 reads CASKAGTGDRGYTF. Variable domain in full (rest from reference TRBV19 and TRBJ1-2): DGGITQSPKYLFRKEGQNVTLSCEQNLNHDAMYWYRQDPGQGLRLIYYSQIVNDFQKGDIAEGYSVSREKKESFPLTVTSAQKNPTAFYLCASKAGTGDRGYTFGSGTRLTVV.

For this clone: Read data end 3 residues before the CDR3 end; the end is taken from the germline J gene. The chain couples TRBV2 to TRBJ2-1, with 7 bases fitting TRBD2. The V gene end was trimmed by 1 base and the J gene end by 6 bases; junction bases not matched to a gene: 6. The CDR3 runs to 15 residues. Germline values: CDR1 SNHLY, CDR2 FYNNEI. This chain's CDR3 is CASSEEGRGVNEQFF. The sequenced part of the CDR3 DNA is TGTGCCAGCAGTGAAGAGGGCCGGGGGGTCAATGAG.

Worth noting for this clone: The CDR3 extends 3 residues past the end of the read, so its final part is completed from the germline J gene. The rearrangement links TRBV6-2 or TRBV6-3 to TRBJ2-5, with 7 bases fitting TRBD1. Germline trimming cut 6 bases from V and 5 bases from J; bases unmatched to any gene: 6. The CDR3 is 13 residues long. CDR1 and CDR2 from the germline V gene are MNHEY and SVGEGT. The CDR3: CASRVTGSETQYF. Partial CDR3 DNA: TGTGCCAGCAGGGTGACAGGGTCGGAGACC.

A remark on this clone: The read halts 3 residues ahead of the CDR3 end, with the missing end drawn from the germline J gene. The rearrangement joins TRBV30 to TRBJ2-7, with D perhaps matching TRBD1 (5 bases). Germline assignment: CDR1 GTSNPN and CDR2 SVGIG (reference sequence). Trimming stripped 0 bases from V and 3 bases from J, with 9 bases between. This CDR3 has 13 amino acids. CDR3 bases read: TGTGCCTGGAGTGTACAGGTGGACTACGAG. It translates to CAWSVQVDYE. The complete CDR3 reads CAWSVQVDYEQYF.

Worth noting for this clone: The read ends 3 residues early relative to the CDR3; the germline J gene fills the gap. The chain has TRBV20-1 and TRBJ2-4; D is unclear. Germline lookup yields CDR1 DFQATT and CDR2 SNEGSKA (reference sequence). The CDR3 contains 12 residues. Trimming pared 0 bases from V and 6 bases from J, leaving 6 bases between. The covered CDR3 bases are TGCAGTGCTAGAGATGATAGAAACATT. As protein: CSARDDRNI. The whole CDR3 region reads CSARDDRNIQYF.

About this clone: The read is 3 residues too short to cover the CDR3 end, so that end is filled in from the germline J gene. The chain recombines TRBV6-2 or TRBV6-3 with TRBJ2-1; maybe TRBD1 (5 bases). This CDR3 has 13 amino acids. Per germline, CDR1 MNHEY and CDR2 SVGEGT. V was cut by 8 bases and J by 6 bases, with 14 bases left in between. The CDR3 reads CASGVVQGNEQFF. The covered CDR3 bases are TGTGCCAGCGGGGTTGTCCAGGGCAATGAG.

With regard to this clone: The CDR3 end lies 3 residues beyond the end of the read and is filled in from the germline J gene. The chain uses TRBV7-2 and TRBJ2-7, with 13 bases fitting TRBD2. The CDR3 spans 15 residues. Germline V gene sequence: CDR1 SGHTA, CDR2 FQGNSA. V gave up 5 bases and J gave up 2 bases; unmatched junction bases: 3. CDR3 DNA, as far as it was read: TGTGCCAGCAGCCTGGGACTAGCGGGACCCTACGAG. This translates into CASSLGLAGPYE. The whole CDR3 sequence reads CASSLGLAGPYEQYF.

On this clone: The sequenced fragment ends 3 residues before the CDR3 boundary, so the rest is inferred from the germline J gene. Within the sample, other DNA sequences also encode this same CDR3. The chain has TRBV19 and TRBJ1-2; 7 bases are a match to TRBD1. The V gene's germline CDR1 is LNHDA and CDR2 SQIVND (reference sequence). The V and J ends lost 2 bases and 4 bases, in that order; junction bases with no gene match: 4. The CDR3 covers 14 residues. The CDR3 bases that were read are TGTGCCAGTAGTATATCCCCAGGGGGCTATGGC. It codes for CASSISPGGYG. Given in full, the CDR3 is CASSISPGGYGYTF. Together with reference TRBV19 and TRBJ1-2, the CDR3 gives the full variable domain: DGGITQSPKYLFRKEGQNVTLSCEQNLNHDAMYWYRQDPGQGLRLIYYSQIVNDFQKGDIAEGYSVSREKKESFPLTVTSAQKNPTAFYLCASSISPGGYGYTFGSGTRLTVV.

Regarding this clone: The read is 3 residues too short to cover the CDR3 end, so that end is filled in from the germline J gene. This chain uses TRBV23-1 with TRBJ1-6; 7 nucleotides line up with TRBD1. TRBV23-1 is filed as an ORF, its function uncertain. The CDR3 is made up of 15 amino acids. V lost 7 bases and J lost 6; bases outside the gene matches: 9. CDR3 sequence reads: CASNDRAQGNSPLHF. The part of the CDR3 DNA that was read is TGCGCCAGCAACGACAGGGCCCAAGGTAATTCACCC.

About this clone itself: The read stops 3 residues short of the end of the CDR3; the missing end is completed from the germline J gene. J is TRBJ2-7 and V is TRBV29-1; 9 bases line up with TRBD1. The CDR3 extends over 14 amino acids. The germline V gene encodes CDR1 SQVTM and CDR2 ANQGSEA. V shed 4 bases and J 3 bases; nucleotides not matched to a gene: 7. The CDR3 spells CSVAPGTGRYEQYF. The part of the CDR3 DNA that was read is TGCAGCGTTGCCCCCGGGACAGGGCGCTACGAG.